A single sample gave rise to the 6 T cell receptor beta chains below, sequenced in a study of blood T cell repertoires in COVID-19. Repertoires were generated with immunoSEQ multiplex PCR, while TCRdb's copy carries only in-frame clones and drops some. The sample lists approximately 210,000 clones, approximately 81% seen once, with over 9.5% in the top ten. The sample was peripheral blood. Receptors were obtained from a woman older than 75 with COVID-19, enrolled during active disease.

This clone was observed a single time. As DNA, the CDR3 is TGTGCCAGCAGCGGAGACAGGGGGCAGGGGGGGCCTGTCCAGTACTTC. This sequence encodes CASSGDRGQGGPVQYF. The chain employs TRBV6-2 or TRBV6-3 and TRBJ2-5, with 10 bases that match TRBD1. V gave up 6 bases and J gave up 10 bases; unmatched junction bases: 17. There are 16 residues in the CDR3. Germline loops: CDR1 MNHEY, CDR2 SVGEGT.

This chain uses TRBV5-4 with TRBJ1-4, with TRBD1 identical over 8 bases. With V trimmed by 3 bases and J by 7 bases, 11 bases remained unmatched. The CDR3 contains 16 residues. From germline, CDR1 is SGHNT and CDR2 YYREEE (reference sequence). As DNA, the CDR3 is TGTGCCAGCAGCTCGGGGGACAGGCAGCTTGGTGAAAAACTGTTTTTT. The encoded protein is CASSSGDRQLGEKLFF.

The chain joins TRBV11-1 to TRBJ2-7; D might be TRBD2 (5 bases). Trimming removed 4 bases at V and 2 bases at J, with 12 bases between. Germline-derived CDR1 and CDR2 are SGHAT and FQDESV (reference sequence). The CDR3 consists of 14 residues. The CDR3 loop is CASSSGGAAYEQYF. CDR3 nucleotide sequence: TGTGCCAGCAGCTCGGGTGGAGCGGCCTACGAGCAGTACTTC.

The V and J genes are TRBV4-1 and TRBJ1-2; 7 bases line up with TRBD1. Per germline, CDR1 MGHRA and CDR2 YSYEKL. V gave up 1 base and J gave up 5 bases; unmatched junction bases: 1. The CDR3 totals 13 residues. The CDR3 DNA sequence: TGCGCCAGCAGCCAAGGGGGACAGTATGGCTACACCTTC. It yields the protein CASSQGGQYGYTF.

This chain joins TRBV6-1 and TRBJ1-4, with D perhaps TRBD1 (6 bases). Germline values: CDR1 MNHNS, CDR2 SASEGT. Trimming removed 2 bases from V and 7 bases from J, with 14 bases in between. The CDR3 runs to 15 residues. The CDR3 nucleotides are TGTGCCAGCAGTGAAAGTCAGGGGTGGGCTGAAAAACTGTTTTTT. Amino acids: CASSESQGWAEKLFF.

The chain is built from TRBV6-6 and TRBJ2-5; 7 bases are shared with TRBD1. J gave up 3 bases and V 2 bases, and 6 bases lay outside the gene matches. The germline gives CDR1 MNHNY, CDR2 SVGAGI (reference sequence). This CDR3 is 15 amino acids long. CDR3 nucleotides: TGTGCCAGCAGTTACCGGGGACAGTACAAAGAGACCCAGTACTTC. Encoded protein: CASSYRGQYKETQYF.